Below, 5 T cell receptor beta chains from the same sample are listed, as sequenced in a study of blood T cell repertoires in COVID-19. The assay was immunoSEQ multiplex PCR, and TCRdb's table has in-frame clones only and misses some. The sample lists 70,000 to 85,000 clones, 86% occurring once. The specimen sequenced was peripheral blood. The receptors were gathered from a woman older than 75 in a cohort sampled during active or convalescent COVID-19.

J is TRBJ1-5 and V is TRBV5-1; D is perhaps TRBD1 (5 bases). The CDR3 consists of 14 residues. Trimming took 2 bases from V and 6 from J, leaving 12 bases between them. In germline, CDR1 is SGHRS, CDR2 YFSETQ. The CDR3 protein is CASSLAGQGQPQHF. As DNA, the CDR3 is TGCGCCAGCAGCTTAGCGGGGCAGGGTCAGCCCCAGCATTTT. The full variable domain, rest sourced from reference TRBV5-1 and TRBJ1-5, is KAGVTQTPRYLIKTRGQQVTLSCSPISGHRSVSWYQQTPGQGLQFLFEYFSETQRNKGNFPGRFSGRQFSNSRSEMNVSTLELGDSALYLCASSLAGQGQPQHFGDGTRLSIL.

This CDR3 is CASSRTSGKGTDTQYF. As DNA, the CDR3 is TGTGCCAGCAGCCGAACTAGCGGGAAAGGGACAGATACGCAGTATTTT. V usage is TRBV3-1 (or the pseudogene TRBV3-2) and J usage is TRBJ2-3, with 10 bases matching TRBD2. Germline V gene lookup returns CDR1 LGHDT and CDR2 YNNKEL (reference sequence). The length of the CDR3 is 16 residues. J was trimmed by 3 bases and V by 4 bases; bases with no gene match: 7.

V gene TRBV2 combines with J gene TRBJ1-2, with unresolved D. The germline V gene has CDR1 SNHLY and CDR2 FYNNEI. V gave up 1 base and J gave up 1 base, with 7 bases separating them. The CDR3 is 14 amino acids. CDR3 nucleotide sequence: TGTGCCAGCAGTGAAGGGCGGTTTAACTATGGCTACACCTTC. It codes for CASSEGRFNYGYTF.

The table lists this clone with a count of one. The V and J genes are TRBV6-5 and TRBJ1-1; D is uncertain. The germline gives CDR1 MNHEY, CDR2 SVGAGI. Trimming cost V 7 bases and J 5 bases, with 14 bases left between them. The CDR3 length is 13 residues. The CDR3 is CASITTRRTEAFF. CDR3 sequence (DNA): TGTGCCAGCATCACGACGAGGCGGACTGAAGCTTTCTTT.

The rearrangement uses TRBV2 and TRBJ2-3; a weak D match, TRBD2 (6 bases). Trimming shortened V by 2 bases and J by 2 bases, and 14 bases separated the two germline ends. This CDR3 contains 16 residues. From germline, CDR1 is SNHLY and CDR2 FYNNEI. The CDR3, as DNA: TGTGCCAGCAGTGAAAGGGTAGCGGTTAACACAGATACGCAGTATTTT. Its translation is CASSERVAVNTDTQYF.